What follows describes a single T cell receptor (beta chain). Antigen unknown. The entirety of the isolated RNA underwent reverse transcription, so expressed TCRB transcripts were sequenced. Each sample of naive, central memory or regulatory T cells had, on average, roughly 3.5 million reads. Some clones are missing from TCRdb's copy, which holds only in-frame ones; the method was immunoSEQ multiplex PCR. This table has some 410,000 clones, 10% to 12% appearing once. The V gene's germline CDR1 is SQVTM and CDR2 ANQGSEA. The germline V and J ends were trimmed by 7 bases and 5 bases, with 14 bases remaining between them. The CDR3 has 12 residues. This sample was included in a study of beta chain features in type 1 diabetes. Study-level findings and limits: Significant though moderate, a shortening of TCRB CDR3s appeared in all four CD4+ subsets of Type 1 diabetes patients.

This TCR was recovered from a woman between 18 and 29 years old in good health. The chain combines TRBV29-1 with TRBJ1-2; D gene ambiguous. The material sequenced was naive CD4+ T cells from blood. The CDR3 nucleotides read TGCAGCGGATCGGGGAAAGGATATGGCTACACCTTC. Translated: CSGSGKGYGYTF.